This paragraph reports one TCR beta chain. The data derive from a study of OX40 agonist ivuxolimab in advanced cancers. Study details: About 42% of patients had received prior checkpoint inhibitor therapy.

Only in-frame clones appear in the TCRdb table, and some are missing; sequencing was by immunoSEQ multiplex PCR. The sample includes tens of thousands of clones, more than 65% seen only once; the top ten take 5.5% to 6%. The material was CD4+ or CD8+ T cells sorted from blood, obtained in a trial of the OX40 agonist ivuxolimab. The receptor was isolated from an adult with an advanced solid tumor such as melanoma, head and neck, liver or kidney cancer.

CDR3 in amino acids: CASSFTRATEAFF. As DNA, the CDR3 is TGTGCCAGCAGCTTTACCCGGGCCACTGAAGCTTTCTTT. This chain uses TRBV5-6 with TRBJ1-1; D is unclear. The V gene's germline CDR1 is SGHDT and CDR2 YYEEEE. The CDR3 totals 13 residues. The V end lost 2 bases, the J end lost 4 bases, and 9 bases lay between the germline ends. Full variable domain (rest looked up from reference TRBV5-6 and TRBJ1-1): DAGVTQSPTHLIKTRGQQVTLRCSPKSGHDTVSWYQQALGQGPQFIFQYYEEEERQRGNFPDRFSGHQFPNYSSELNVNALLLGDSALYLCASSFTRATEAFFGQGTRLTVV.